This TCR beta chain was sequenced for a study of T-cell reconstitution after alpha-beta-depleted transplantation in children. The germline CDR1 and CDR2 sequences are MNHEY and SMNVEV (reference sequence). The CDR3 loop spans 14 amino acids. The ends were cut back, 6 bases at V and 6 bases at J, with 16 bases in the middle. This clonotype was seen more than once but under ten times. TCRbeta library construction was performed incorporating unique molecular identifiers. TCRdb processed the PCR reads anew with MiXCR; each CDR3 protein has one entry. The repertoire holds roughly 500,000 distinct CDR3 sequences, with about 16% as singletons.

Material: PBMCs from the stem cell graft donor, obtained from the stem cell graft. The rearrangement links TRBV27 to TRBJ2-3, with D tentatively TRBD2 (6 bases). This TCR came from a human donor who donated a stem cell graft to a child with acute lymphoblastic leukemia. CDR3 DNA sequence: TGTGCCAGCAGCCCTTGGGGGGAGAGCGATACGCAGTATTTT. Translating it yields CASSPWGESDTQYF.